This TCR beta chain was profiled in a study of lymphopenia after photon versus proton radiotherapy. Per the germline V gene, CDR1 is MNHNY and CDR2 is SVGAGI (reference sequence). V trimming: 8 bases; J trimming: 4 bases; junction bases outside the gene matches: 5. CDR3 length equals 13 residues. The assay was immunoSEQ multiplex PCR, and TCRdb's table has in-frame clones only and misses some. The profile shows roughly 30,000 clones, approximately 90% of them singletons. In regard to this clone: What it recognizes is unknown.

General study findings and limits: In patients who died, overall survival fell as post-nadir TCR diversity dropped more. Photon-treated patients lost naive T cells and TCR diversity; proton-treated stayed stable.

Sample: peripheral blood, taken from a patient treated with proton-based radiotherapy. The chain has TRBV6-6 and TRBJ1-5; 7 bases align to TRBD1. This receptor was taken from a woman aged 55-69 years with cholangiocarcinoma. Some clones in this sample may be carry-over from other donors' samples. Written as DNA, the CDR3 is TGTGCCAGCCGGGACAGCGGGAATCAGCCCCAGCATTTT. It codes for CASRDSGNQPQHF.